This TCR beta chain originates from a study of T cells in Graves' hyperthyroidism and ophthalmopathy. General study findings and limits: Blood also carried most thyroid clonotypes expanded above 0.001.

Points on this clonotype: Its matching antigen is unknown.

On the basis of clinical symptoms, serum thyroxine and TRAb, thyroid ultrasound and orbital computed tomography, diagnoses were made. Germline assignment: CDR1 SEHNR and CDR2 FQNEAQ (reference sequence). The germline V and J ends were trimmed by 1 base and 12 bases, with 15 bases remaining between them. The CDR3 sequence is 13 residues long. Amplified TCR beta CDR3 regions derived from RNA transcripts. With the HTBI primer set, the TCR CDR3 went through a first round of RT-PCR. TCRdb redid the calling of the multiplex PCR reads with MiXCR, one entry per CDR3 protein. The sample includes 350,000 to 400,000 distinct CDR3 sequences, 14% to 15% seen only once; the top ten take 30% to 35%.

Sequencing input: blood. This chain joins TRBV7-9 and TRBJ2-5; TRBD1 might be the D (5 bases). The sequence came from a woman in her 30s with Graves' hyperthyroidism. CDR3 nucleotides: TGTGCCAGCAGCTTAGAAGGGGTGGCGCCGGAGTACTTC. The encoded protein is CASSLEGVAPEYF.